One and the same sample provided the 10 T cell receptor beta chains below, sequenced in a study of T cell responses to AZD1222 COVID-19 vaccine. Data came from immunoSEQ multiplex PCR; TCRdb stores just in-frame clones and leaves some out. The sample carries over 65,000 clones, approximately 91% recorded once. The sequencing used peripheral blood, collected 28 days after the second AZD1222 dose. These receptors were obtained from an adult who received the AZD1222 COVID-19 vaccine.

The V gene is TRBV28, the J gene TRBJ1-5; TRBD1 matches at 8 bases. CDR1 and CDR2 (germline): MDHEN, SYDVKM. The V segment lost 5 bases and the J segment 1 base; nucleotides outside the gene matches: 4. The CDR3 contains 15 residues. CDR3 nucleotide sequence: TGTGCCAGCAGTGCGACAGGGGCCAGCAATCAGCCCCAGCATTTT. This codes for CASSATGASNQPQHF.

This chain links TRBV7-9 with TRBJ2-5; TRBD2 agrees at 7 bases. Trimming cost V 1 base and J 3 bases; bases outside gene matches: 8. The CDR3 spans 16 residues. Germline values: CDR1 SEHNR, CDR2 FQNEAQ (reference sequence). The CDR3 region is CASSLVALADKETQYF. The CDR3, as DNA: TGTGCCAGCAGCTTAGTGGCCCTAGCGGACAAAGAGACCCAGTACTTC.

This chain uses TRBV6-2 or TRBV6-3 with TRBJ2-3, with 10 bases lining up with TRBD2. V shed 6 bases and J 6 bases; nucleotides not matched to a gene: 6. Germline V gene lookup returns CDR1 MNHEY and CDR2 SVGEGT. This CDR3 is 14 amino acids long. The CDR3 sequence: CASRPSGSVDTQYF. The CDR3 bases are TGTGCCAGCAGACCTAGCGGGAGCGTTGATACGCAGTATTTT.

This chain joins TRBV6-5 and TRBJ2-3; D might be TRBD1 or TRBD2, each matching 6 bases. Trimming removed 2 bases at V and 0 bases at J, with 12 bases between. The CDR3 is 16 amino acids. CDR1 MNHEY and CDR2 SVGAGI come from the germline V gene. CDR3 amino acids: CASSYGGGTSTDTQYF. CDR3 nucleotide sequence: TGTGCCAGCAGTTACGGAGGGGGTACTAGCACAGATACGCAGTATTTT.

The CDR3 spells CASSPLGAGDYGYTF. The CDR3 DNA sequence: TGTGCCAGCAGCCCGCTCGGAGCGGGGGACTATGGCTACACCTTC. The chain combines TRBV6-5 with TRBJ1-2; D is perhaps TRBD1 (5 bases). The CDR3 is 15 amino acids. Trimming shortened V by 6 bases and J by 3 bases, and 17 bases separated the two germline ends. The germline V gene encodes CDR1 MNHEY and CDR2 SVGAGI.

This clone was detected only once. The rearrangement joins TRBV24-1 to TRBJ2-2; D may be TRBD1 or TRBD2 (5 bases each). Germline assignment: CDR1 KGHDR and CDR2 SFDVKD. Trimming pared 3 bases from V and 2 bases from J, leaving 9 bases between. There are 15 residues in the CDR3. The CDR3 DNA reads TGTGCCACCAGTGATCCGGGACGCAACACCGGGGAGCTGTTTTTT. It specifies CATSDPGRNTGELFF.

The V gene is TRBV4-2, the J gene TRBJ2-7; 7 bases align to TRBD1. The CDR3 is 14 amino acids. Germline CDR1 is LGHNA and CDR2 is YNFKEQ. Germline trimming cut 5 bases from V and 2 bases from J; bases unmatched to any gene: 6. The chain's CDR3 is CASSFGTETYEQYF. The CDR3 nucleotides are TGTGCCAGCAGCTTCGGGACAGAGACCTACGAGCAGTACTTC.

The chain has TRBV29-1 and TRBJ2-5, with TRBD2 matching over 7 bases. This CDR3 has 15 amino acids. Per the germline V gene, CDR1 is SQVTM and CDR2 is ANQGSEA. The V segment lost 3 bases and the J segment 1 base; nucleotides outside the gene matches: 8. CDR3 amino acids: CSVDRLANFQETQYF. The CDR3 nucleotides read TGCAGCGTTGACCGACTAGCCAATTTCCAAGAGACCCAGTACTTC.

V gene TRBV4-1 combines with J gene TRBJ1-2, with unresolved D. Trimming shortened V by 3 bases and J by 4 bases, and 12 bases separated the two germline ends. This CDR3 has 14 amino acids. The germline gives CDR1 MGHRA, CDR2 YSYEKL. CDR3 bases: TGCGCCAGCAGCCACGGTGGAGTCGGCTATGGCTACACCTTC. It specifies CASSHGGVGYGYTF.

The chain uses TRBV5-5 and TRBJ2-1; 8 bases are a match to TRBD2. Germline V CDR1 and CDR2: SGHKS, YYEKEE (reference sequence). The V gene end was trimmed by 10 bases and the J gene end by 0 bases; junction bases not matched to a gene: 9. The CDR3 is 15 residues long. CDR3 DNA: TGTGCCCTTCGGGGGGGGAAGAGCTCCTACAATGAGCAGTTCTTC. This encodes CALRGGKSSYNEQFF.